This T cell receptor beta chain originates from a study of blood T cell repertoires in COVID-19. Study as a whole: The origin of the acute and convalescent COVID-19 samples was the United States, Italy and Spain. The cDNA or gDNA used as material had been derived from T cells, B-cell-depleted T cells, or PBMCs.

Germline V gives CDR1 SGHAT, CDR2 FQNNGV. J gave up 5 bases and V 1 base, and 8 bases lay outside the gene matches. CDR3 length equals 16 residues. In the authors' methods: Reference gene primer amplification gave nucleated cell count estimates. Only in-frame clones appear in the TCRdb table, and some are missing; sequencing was by immunoSEQ multiplex PCR. D and trimming come from the DNA, and the V and J calls and clone size come from that table. The data hold approximately 150,000 clones, with roughly 89% observed a single time. Sequencing used peripheral blood. V is TRBV11-2 and J is TRBJ1-2, with 9 bases fitting TRBD1. This receptor was identified in a woman between 55 and 75 years old who had recovered from COVID-19. In nucleotides, the CDR3 is TGTGCCAGCAGCTTAGCACTGGGGACAGGGTTTTATGGCTACACCTTC. It encodes CASSLALGTGFYGYTF.